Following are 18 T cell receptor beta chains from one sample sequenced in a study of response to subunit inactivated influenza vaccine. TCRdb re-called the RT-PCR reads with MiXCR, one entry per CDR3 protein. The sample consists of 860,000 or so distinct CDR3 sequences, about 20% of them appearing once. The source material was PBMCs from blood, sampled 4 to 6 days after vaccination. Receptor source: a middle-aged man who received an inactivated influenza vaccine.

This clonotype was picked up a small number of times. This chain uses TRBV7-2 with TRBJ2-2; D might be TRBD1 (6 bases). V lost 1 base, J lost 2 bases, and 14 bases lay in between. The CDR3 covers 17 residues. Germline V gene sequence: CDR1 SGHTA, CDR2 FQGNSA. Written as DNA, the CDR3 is TGTGCCAGCAGCTTAGTCCCGGGACACCGTAACACCGGGGAGCTGTTTTTT. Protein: CASSLVPGHRNTGELFF.

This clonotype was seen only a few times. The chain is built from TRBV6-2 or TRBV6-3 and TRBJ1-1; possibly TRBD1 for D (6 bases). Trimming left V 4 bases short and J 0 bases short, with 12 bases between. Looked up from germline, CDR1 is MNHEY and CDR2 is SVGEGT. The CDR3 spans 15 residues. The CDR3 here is CASSLWTVMNTEAFF. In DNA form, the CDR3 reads TGTGCCAGCAGTTTATGGACAGTCATGAACACTGAAGCTTTCTTT.

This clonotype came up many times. The CDR3 is CASSSSGYEQYF. For the CDR3, the DNA is TGTGCCAGCAGCTCTAGCGGGTACGAGCAGTACTTC. This chain joins TRBV7-9 and TRBJ2-7; 8 bases match TRBD2. The CDR3 totals 12 residues. Germline V gene sequence: CDR1 SEHNR, CDR2 FQNEAQ (reference sequence). Trimming took 4 bases from V and 4 from J; bases not matched to a gene: 0.

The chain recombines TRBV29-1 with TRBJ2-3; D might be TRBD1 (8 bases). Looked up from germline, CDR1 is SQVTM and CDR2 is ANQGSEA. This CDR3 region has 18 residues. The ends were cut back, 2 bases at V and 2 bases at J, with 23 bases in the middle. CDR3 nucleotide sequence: TGCAGCGTTGAACTGAGGACAGGGCGCGGGGGAGACACAGATACGCAGTATTTT. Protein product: CSVELRTGRGGDTDTQYF.

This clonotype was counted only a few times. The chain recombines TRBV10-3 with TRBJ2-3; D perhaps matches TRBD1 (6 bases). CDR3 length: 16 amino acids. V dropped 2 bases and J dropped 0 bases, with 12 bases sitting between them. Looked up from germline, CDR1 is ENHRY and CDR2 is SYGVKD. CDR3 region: CAISEGRGYSTDTQYF. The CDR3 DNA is TGTGCCATCAGTGAGGGCAGGGGCTACAGCACAGATACGCAGTATTTT.

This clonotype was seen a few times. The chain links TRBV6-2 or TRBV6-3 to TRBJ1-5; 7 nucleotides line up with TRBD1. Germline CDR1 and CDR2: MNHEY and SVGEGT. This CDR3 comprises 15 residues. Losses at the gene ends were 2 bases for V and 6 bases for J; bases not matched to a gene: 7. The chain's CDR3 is CASSYLRGGAQPQHF. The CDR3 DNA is TGTGCCAGCAGTTACCTCAGGGGGGGGGCTCAGCCCCAGCATTTT.

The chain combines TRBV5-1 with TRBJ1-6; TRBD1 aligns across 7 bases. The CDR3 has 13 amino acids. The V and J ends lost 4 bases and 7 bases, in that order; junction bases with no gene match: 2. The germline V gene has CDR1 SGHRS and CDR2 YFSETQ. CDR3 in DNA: TGCGCCAGCAGCGGGACAGAAAATTCACCCCTCCACTTT. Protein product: CASSGTENSPLHF.

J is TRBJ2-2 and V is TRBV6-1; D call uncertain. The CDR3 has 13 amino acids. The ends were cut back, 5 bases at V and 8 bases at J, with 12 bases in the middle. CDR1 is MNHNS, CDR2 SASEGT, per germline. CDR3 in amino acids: CASSTPILGELFF. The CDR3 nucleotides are TGTGCCAGCAGTACCCCGATTCTGGGGGAGCTGTTTTTT.

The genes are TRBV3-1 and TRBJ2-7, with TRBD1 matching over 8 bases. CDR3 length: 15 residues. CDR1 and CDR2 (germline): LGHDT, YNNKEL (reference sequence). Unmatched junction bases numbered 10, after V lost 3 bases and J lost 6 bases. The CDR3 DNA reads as TGTGCCAGCAGCCAGTACGCCGGGACAGGTGGCGAGCAGTACTTC. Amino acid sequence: CASSQYAGTGGEQYF.

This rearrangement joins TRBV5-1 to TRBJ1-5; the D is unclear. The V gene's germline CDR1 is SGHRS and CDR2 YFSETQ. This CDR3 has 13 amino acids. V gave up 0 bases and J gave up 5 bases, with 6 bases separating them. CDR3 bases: TGCGCCAGCAGCTTGGGTGTGGATCAGCCCCAGCATTTT. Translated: CASSLGVDQPQHF.

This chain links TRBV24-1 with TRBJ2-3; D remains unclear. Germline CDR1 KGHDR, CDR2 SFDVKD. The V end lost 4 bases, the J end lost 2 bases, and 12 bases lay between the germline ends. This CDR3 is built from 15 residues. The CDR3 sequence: CATSDPTRHTDTQYF. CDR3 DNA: TGTGCCACCAGTGACCCGACCCGTCACACAGATACGCAGTATTTT.

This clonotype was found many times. The CDR3 reads CASSLGTASYEQYF. The CDR3 DNA reads as TGTGCCAGCAGCTTGGGTACGGCTTCCTACGAGCAGTACTTC. V usage is TRBV7-2 and J usage is TRBJ2-7; D is ambiguous. V lost 3 bases to trimming and J lost 1 base, with 10 bases between them. The germline gives CDR1 SGHTA, CDR2 FQGNSA. The CDR3 totals 14 residues.

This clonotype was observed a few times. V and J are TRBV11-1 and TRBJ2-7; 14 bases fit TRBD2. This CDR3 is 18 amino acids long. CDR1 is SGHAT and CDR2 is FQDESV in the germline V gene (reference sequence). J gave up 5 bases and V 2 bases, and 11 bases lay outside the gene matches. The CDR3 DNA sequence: TGTGCCAGCAGCTTACCACCGGGACTAGCGGGAGTGGGGGACGAGCAGTACTTC. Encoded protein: CASSLPPGLAGVGDEQYF.

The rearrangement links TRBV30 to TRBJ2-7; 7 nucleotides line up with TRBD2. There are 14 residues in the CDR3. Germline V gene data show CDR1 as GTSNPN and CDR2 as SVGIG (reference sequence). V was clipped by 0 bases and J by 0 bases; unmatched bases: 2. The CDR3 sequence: CAWSVAGFSYEQYF. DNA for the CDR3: TGTGCCTGGAGTGTAGCGGGGTTCTCCTACGAGCAGTACTTC.

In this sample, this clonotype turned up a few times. The CDR3: CSADRQDISYNEQFF. For the CDR3, the DNA is TGCAGTGCCGATCGACAGGATATCTCCTACAATGAGCAGTTCTTC. V usage is TRBV20-1 and J usage is TRBJ2-1, with D tentatively TRBD1 (6 bases). From germline, CDR1 is DFQATT and CDR2 SNEGSKA (reference sequence). Trimming took 6 bases from V and 0 from J, leaving 15 bases between them. This CDR3 is 15 amino acids long.

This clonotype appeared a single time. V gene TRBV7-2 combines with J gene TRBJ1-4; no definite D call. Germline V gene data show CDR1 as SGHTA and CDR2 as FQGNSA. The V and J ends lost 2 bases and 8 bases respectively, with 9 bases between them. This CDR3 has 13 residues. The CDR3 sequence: CASSLWADEKLFF. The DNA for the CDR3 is TGTGCCAGCAGCTTATGGGCAGACGAAAAACTGTTTTTT.

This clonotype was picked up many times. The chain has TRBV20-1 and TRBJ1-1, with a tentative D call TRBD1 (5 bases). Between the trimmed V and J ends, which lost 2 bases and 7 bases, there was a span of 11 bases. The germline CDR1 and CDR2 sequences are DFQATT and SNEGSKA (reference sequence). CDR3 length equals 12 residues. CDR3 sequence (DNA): TGCAGTGCTAGAATCGGGGCCAGTGAAGCTTTCTTT. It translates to CSARIGASEAFF.

CDR3 sequence reads: CASSVGGCPYNEQFF. CDR3 nucleotide sequence: TGTGCCAGCAGCGTAGGGGGCTGCCCCTACAATGAGCAGTTCTTC. V and J are TRBV9 and TRBJ2-1, with a possible D match to TRBD1 (5 bases). Germline CDR1 is SGDLS and CDR2 is YYNGEE. The CDR3 runs 15 residues. Trimming left V 0 bases short and J 2 bases short, with 9 bases between. The whole variable domain, filled in from reference TRBV9 and TRBJ2-1, reads DSGVTQTPKHLITATGQRVTLRCSPRSGDLSVYWYQQSLDQGLQFLIQYYNGEERAKGNILERFSAQQFPDLHSELNLSSLELGDSALYFCASSVGGCPYNEQFFGPGTRLTVL.